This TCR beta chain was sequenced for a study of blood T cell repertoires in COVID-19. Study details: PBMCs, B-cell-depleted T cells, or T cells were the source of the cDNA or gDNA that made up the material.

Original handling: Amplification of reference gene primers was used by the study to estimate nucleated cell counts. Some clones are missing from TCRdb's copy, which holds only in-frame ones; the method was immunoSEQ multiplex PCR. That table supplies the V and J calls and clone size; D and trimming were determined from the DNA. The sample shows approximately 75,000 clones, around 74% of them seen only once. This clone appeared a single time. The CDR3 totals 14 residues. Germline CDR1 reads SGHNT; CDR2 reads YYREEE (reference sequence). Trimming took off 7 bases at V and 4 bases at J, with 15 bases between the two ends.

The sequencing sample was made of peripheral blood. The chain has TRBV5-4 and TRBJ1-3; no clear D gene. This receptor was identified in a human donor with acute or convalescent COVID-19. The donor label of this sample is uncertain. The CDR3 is CASGAPGIGNTIYF. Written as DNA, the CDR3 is TGTGCCAGCGGAGCTCCCGGGATAGGAAACACCATATATTTT.